This T cell receptor beta chain is from a study of T cell responses to AZD1222 COVID-19 vaccine. This clone was counted a single time. Assay: immunoSEQ multiplex PCR; the TCRdb copy retains only in-frame clones and omits some. The data contain fewer than 120,000 clones, 92% of them singletons. Trimming cost V 3 bases and J 0 bases, with 16 bases left between them. The CDR3 is 18 residues long. The gene calls are TRBV5-7 and TRBJ1-6, with D perhaps matching TRBD1 (5 bases). TRBV5-7 is an ORF; its function is uncertain. This clonotype originated in an adult who received the AZD1222 COVID-19 vaccine. This sample comprised peripheral blood, obtained 28 days after the second AZD1222 dose. CDR3 sequence (DNA): TGTGCCAGCAGCTCCAAGATGACAGCCAGCTCCTATAATTCACCCCTCCACTTT. Translated: CASSSKMTASSYNSPLHF.